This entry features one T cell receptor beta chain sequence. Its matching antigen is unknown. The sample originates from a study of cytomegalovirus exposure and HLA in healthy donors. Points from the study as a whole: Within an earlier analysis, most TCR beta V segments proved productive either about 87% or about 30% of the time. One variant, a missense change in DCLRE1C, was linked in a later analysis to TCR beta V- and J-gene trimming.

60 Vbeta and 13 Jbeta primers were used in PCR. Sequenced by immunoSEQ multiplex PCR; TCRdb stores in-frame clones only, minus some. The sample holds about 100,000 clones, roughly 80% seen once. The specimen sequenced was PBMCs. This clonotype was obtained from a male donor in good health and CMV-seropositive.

CDR3 amino acids: CASSQDWRREQFF. In DNA, the CDR3 is TGCGCCAGCAGCCAAGATTGGAGGCGAGAGCAGTTCTTC. The rearrangement uses TRBV4-3 and TRBJ2-1, with a possible D match to TRBD2 (5 bases). Germline-derived CDR1 and CDR2 are LGHNA and YSLEER. V was shortened by 0 bases and J by 10 bases, with 10 bases between the two germline ends. This CDR3 spans 13 amino acids.